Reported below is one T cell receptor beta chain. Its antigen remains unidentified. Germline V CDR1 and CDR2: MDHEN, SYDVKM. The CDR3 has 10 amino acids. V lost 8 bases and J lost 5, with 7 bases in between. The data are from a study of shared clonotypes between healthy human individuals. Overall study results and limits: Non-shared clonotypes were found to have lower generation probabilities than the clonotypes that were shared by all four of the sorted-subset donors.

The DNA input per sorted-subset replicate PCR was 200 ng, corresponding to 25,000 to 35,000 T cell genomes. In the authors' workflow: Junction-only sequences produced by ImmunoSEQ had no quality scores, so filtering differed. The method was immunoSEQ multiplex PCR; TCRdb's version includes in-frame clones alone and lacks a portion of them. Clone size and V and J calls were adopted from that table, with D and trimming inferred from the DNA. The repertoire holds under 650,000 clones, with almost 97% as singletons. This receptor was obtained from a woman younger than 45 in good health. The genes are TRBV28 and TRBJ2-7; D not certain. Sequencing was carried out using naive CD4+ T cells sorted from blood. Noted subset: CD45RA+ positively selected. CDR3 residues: CASDVHEQYF. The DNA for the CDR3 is TGTGCCAGCGATGTACACGAGCAGTACTTC. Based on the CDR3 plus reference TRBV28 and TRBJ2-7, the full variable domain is DVKVTQSSRYLVKRTGEKVFLECVQDMDHENMFWYRQDPGLGLRLIYFSYDVKMKEKGDIPEGYSVSREKKERFSLILESASTNQTSMYLCASDVHEQYFGPGTRLTVT.